The T cell receptor beta chain described here comes from a study of T cell clonotyping in hematopoietic cell transplantation (dated by TCRdb to the early 2020s). General notes on the study: A total of approximately 130 blood samples were gathered in the study from 35 to 45 consecutive transplant recipients along with their related donors. Patients were recruited between September 2015 and early 2017 and followed until late 2020 or death. What the work shows at the level of the full study, not this receptor alone: Broader posttransplant TCR repertoire diversity was predicted by donor and pretransplant recipient Inverse Simpson Index values. After transplant, TCR diversity in recipients dropped, and pathologically expanded clonotypes climbed progressively between day 30 and day 180. Only a small fraction of recipient repertoires overlapped donor repertoires, with over 97% appearing de novo at the given depth. Sample size was limited, and cells were not sorted, so CD4 and CD8 repertoire contributions could not be separated.

The sample's time point, from its label and the paper: 180 days after allo-HCT. Recipient blood was collected about 28 days before transplant and at days 30, 100 and 180 after transplant. Using Nuclei Lysis Solution, genomic DNA was extracted from unfractionated peripheral blood mononuclear cells that were either fresh or cryopreserved. The CDR3 spans 14 residues, from the cysteine through the phenylalanine. Only CDR3 DNA remains: 42 bases, in frame from the first base. Per the germline V gene, SGHRS is the CDR1 and YFSETQ is the CDR2. Relative to germline, V is missing 3 bases and J is missing 8 bases, with 8 bases of the junction outside any gene match. TCR beta CDR3 regions were amplified from genomic DNA with the immunoSEQ assay, a bias-controlled multiplex PCR using V- and J-specific primers. In a second PCR step, the CDR3 amplicons were tagged with a proprietary barcode plus Illumina adapter sequences. CDR3 libraries were sequenced on an Illumina MiSeq instrument. As for the original processing: Export and quality control were done with immunoSEQ Analyzer 3.0, while downstream analyses used R Bioconductor and Immunarch. Only productive rearrangements within the normalized downsampled data set were used in the calculation of repertoire metrics. Pathologically expanded clonotypes were defined as those larger than 5 templates in the normalized cohort. The Inverse Simpson Index was used to measure repertoire diversity. To capture all clonotypes, the CMV-specificity analyses were run on the non-normalized data set. Sourced from immuneACCESS, this table was stored by TCRdb with only in-frame sequences that have V and J called. A share of the clones is absent; for the studies checked, an unresolved V gene accounts for under half, and the remainder has no known explanation. That table is the source of V, J and clone size, and D and trimming were worked out from the DNA. The sample has about 9,700 clones on record, nearly 80% of them singletons. Approximately 16% of the sample belongs to the ten largest clones.

This clone was counted once. The target of this receptor is not known. No base qualities exist here, and no much larger clone lies one base off it. The rearrangement combines TRBV5-1 with TRBJ1-2, and TRBD1 matches 9 of the central bases. The sequences come from PBMCs, collected 180 days after allogeneic stem cell transplant. This clonotype originated in a male patient aged 40-55 years who had an allogeneic stem cell transplant from a related donor, so the T cells may come from the graft donor. Some clones in this sample may be carry-over from other donors' samples. The nucleotide sequence is given as TGCGCCAGCAGCTCGGGACAGGGACCGTTCGGCTACACCTTC. Its protein is CASSSGQGPFGYTF.